This T cell receptor beta chain was sequenced during a study of control samples from healthy donors and cancer patients. The CDR3 length is 14 residues. Germline-derived CDR1 and CDR2 are MNHEY and SVGAGI. Trimming took 7 bases from V and 3 from J, leaving 16 bases between them. This clone occurred once. Some clones are missing from TCRdb's copy, which holds only in-frame ones; the method was immunoSEQ multiplex PCR. The sample lists more than 85,000 clones; around 82% were seen once. This TCR came from a woman in her forties or fifties in good health. The V call is TRBV6-5, the J call TRBJ2-7; the D is unclear. The sequencing sample was made of blood. This CDR3 is CASTVRADNYEQYF. The DNA for the CDR3 is TGTGCCAGCACCGTCCGCGCAGATAACTACGAGCAGTACTTC.